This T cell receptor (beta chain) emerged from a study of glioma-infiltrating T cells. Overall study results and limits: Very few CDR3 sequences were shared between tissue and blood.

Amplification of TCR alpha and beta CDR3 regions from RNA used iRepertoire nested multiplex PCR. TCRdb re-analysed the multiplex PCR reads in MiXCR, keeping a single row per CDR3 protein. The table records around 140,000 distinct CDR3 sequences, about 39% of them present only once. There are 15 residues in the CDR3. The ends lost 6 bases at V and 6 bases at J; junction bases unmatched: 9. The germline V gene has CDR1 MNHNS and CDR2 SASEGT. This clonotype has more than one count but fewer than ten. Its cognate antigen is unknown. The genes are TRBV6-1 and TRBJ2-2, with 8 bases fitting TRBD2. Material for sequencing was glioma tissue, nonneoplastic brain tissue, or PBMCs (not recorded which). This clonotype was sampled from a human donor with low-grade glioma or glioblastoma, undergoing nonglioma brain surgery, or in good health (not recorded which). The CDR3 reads CASRAGTSDSGELFF. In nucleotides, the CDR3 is TGTGCCAGCAGGGCCGGGACTAGTGATTCCGGGGAGCTGTTTTTT.